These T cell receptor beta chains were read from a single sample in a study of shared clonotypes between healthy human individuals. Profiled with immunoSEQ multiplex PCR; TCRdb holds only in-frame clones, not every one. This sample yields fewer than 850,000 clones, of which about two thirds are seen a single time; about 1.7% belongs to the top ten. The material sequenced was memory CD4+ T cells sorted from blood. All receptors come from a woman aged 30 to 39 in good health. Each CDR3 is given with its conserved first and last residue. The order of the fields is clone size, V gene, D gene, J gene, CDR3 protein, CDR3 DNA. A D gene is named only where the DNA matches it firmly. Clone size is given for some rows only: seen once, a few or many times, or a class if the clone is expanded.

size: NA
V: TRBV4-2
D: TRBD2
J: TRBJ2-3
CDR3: CASSQEGTSANTQYF
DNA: TGTGCCAGCAGCCAAGAAGGGACTAGTGCTAATACGCAGTATTTT

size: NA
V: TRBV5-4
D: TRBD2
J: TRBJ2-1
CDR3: CASRVGLADSYNEQFF
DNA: TGTGCCAGCAGAGTCGGACTAGCGGACTCCTACAATGAGCAGTTCTTC

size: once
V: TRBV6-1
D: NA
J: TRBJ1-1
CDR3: CASSSYLTANTEAFF
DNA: TGTGCCAGCAGTTCTTATTTGACAGCGAACACTGAAGCTTTCTTT

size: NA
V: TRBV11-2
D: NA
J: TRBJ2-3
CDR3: CASSLSPGTDTQYF
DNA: TGTGCCAGCAGCTTATCCCCCGGCACAGATACGCAGTATTTT

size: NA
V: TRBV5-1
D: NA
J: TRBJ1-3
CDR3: CASSLDPGSGNTIYF
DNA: TGCGCCAGCAGCTTGGACCCTGGCTCTGGAAACACCATATATTTT

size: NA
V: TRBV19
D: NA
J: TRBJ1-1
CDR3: CASSIDGTPNTEAFF
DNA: TGTGCCAGTAGTATAGATGGGACACCGAACACTGAAGCTTTCTTT

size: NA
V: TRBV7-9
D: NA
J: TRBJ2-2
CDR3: CASSSRAEGTGELFF
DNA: TGTGCCAGCAGCAGCCGGGCGGAGGGCACCGGGGAGCTGTTTTTT

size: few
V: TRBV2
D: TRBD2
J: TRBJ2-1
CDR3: CASRSGTSGSNEQFF
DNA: TGTGCCAGCAGGTCCGGGACTAGCGGGAGCAATGAGCAGTTCTTC

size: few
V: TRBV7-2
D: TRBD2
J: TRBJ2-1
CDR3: CASSPGALAGEQFF
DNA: TGTGCCAGCAGCCCAGGGGCGCTAGCGGGTGAGCAGTTCTTC

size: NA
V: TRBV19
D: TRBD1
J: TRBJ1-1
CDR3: CASSDRVSEAFF
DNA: TGTGCCAGTAGTGACAGGGTATCTGAAGCTTTCTTT

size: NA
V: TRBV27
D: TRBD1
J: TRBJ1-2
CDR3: CASSRIDRVGNGYTF
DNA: TGTGCCAGCAGCCGAATCGACAGGGTGGGGAACGGCTACACCTTC

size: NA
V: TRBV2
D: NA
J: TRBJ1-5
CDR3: CASRAGNNQPQHF
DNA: TGTGCCAGCCGGGCAGGGAACAATCAGCCCCAGCATTTT

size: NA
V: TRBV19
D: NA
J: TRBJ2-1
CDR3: CASSPWLAYNEQFF
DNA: TGTGCCAGTAGCCCCTGGTTGGCCTACAATGAGCAGTTCTTC

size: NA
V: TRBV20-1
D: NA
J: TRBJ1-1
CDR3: CSARALTEAFF
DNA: TGCAGTGCTAGAGCCTTGACCGAAGCTTTCTTT

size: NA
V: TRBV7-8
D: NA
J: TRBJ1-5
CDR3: CASSQVGQSTQPQHF
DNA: TGTGCCAGCAGCCAAGTGGGGCAATCCACTCAGCCCCAGCATTTT

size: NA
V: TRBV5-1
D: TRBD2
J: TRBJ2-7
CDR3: CASSSSGKLYEQYF
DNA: TGCGCCAGCAGCTCAAGCGGGAAACTTTACGAGCAGTACTTC

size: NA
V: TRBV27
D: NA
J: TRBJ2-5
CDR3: CASSLQGQATQYF
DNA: TGTGCCAGCAGTTTACAGGGTCAAGCGACCCAGTACTTC

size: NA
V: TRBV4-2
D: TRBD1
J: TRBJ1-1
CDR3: CASSQAGTGKGYAFF
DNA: TGTGCCAGCAGCCAAGCCGGGACAGGGAAGGGGTATGCTTTCTTT

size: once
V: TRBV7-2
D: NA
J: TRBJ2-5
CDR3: CASSLVGGETQYF
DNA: TGTGCCAGCAGCTTAGTGGGGGGCGAGACCCAGTACTTC

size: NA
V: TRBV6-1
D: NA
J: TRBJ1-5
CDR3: CASSDKAAGQPQHF
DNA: TGTGCCAGCAGTGATAAGGCGGCAGGCCAGCCCCAGCATTTT

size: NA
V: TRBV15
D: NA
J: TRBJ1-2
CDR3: CATSRDSRDDYGYTF
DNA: TGTGCCACCAGCAGAGATTCCAGGGATGACTATGGCTACACCTTC